This record concerns one TCR beta chain sequence. V was cut by 2 bases and J by 9 bases, with 11 bases left in between. Germline CDR1 MNHEY, CDR2 SVGEGT. The CDR3 has 12 amino acids. The data are from a study of control samples from healthy donors and cancer patients. The repertoire was sequenced with immunoSEQ multiplex PCR; TCRdb's copy has only in-frame clones and lacks some. The data contain tens of thousands of clones, approximately 89% of them singletons. This sequence joins TRBV6-2 or TRBV6-3 and TRBJ2-7; D is unresolved. Material for sequencing was PBMCs. The receptor's source is a man aged 55 to 70 with colorectal cancer. The CDR3 DNA is TGTGCCAGCAGTTACGGGGTAAGCGCGCAGTACTTC. Protein sequence: CASSYGVSAQYF.